Listed below are T cell receptor beta chains from one sample, sequenced in a study of human T cells and chemical hapten exposure. TCRdb re-called the RACE reads with MiXCR, one entry per CDR3 protein. The data hold 60,000 to 80,000 distinct CDR3 sequences, with more than 30% observed a single time. The sequences come from whole blood, collected in connection with sensitization to the hapten diphenylcyclopropenone (DPC). The source of these receptors is a man aged 40-49 years with alopecia areata. Some clones in this sample may be carry-over from other donors' samples. CDR3s include the opening cysteine and the closing phenylalanine or tryptophan. The D gene is left open where the match is weak. Rows may omit the clone size; those that give it use once, few, many or a size class.

clone_size d_call j_call v_call cdr3_aa cdr3_nt
many TRBD2 TRBJ2-1 TRBV7-9 CASSLAGLAGGPSSYNEQFF TGTGCCAGCAGCTTAGCGGGACTAGCGGGAGGGCCGAGCTCCTACAATGAGCAGTTCTTC
few TRBD2 TRBJ2-7 TRBV6-2/TRBV6-3 CASSHRGDYEQYF TGTGCCAGCAGCCACCGGGGGGACTACGAGCAGTACTTC
NA TRBD1 TRBJ2-3 TRBV12-3/TRBV12-4 CASSLDGTGADTQYF TGTGCCAGCAGTTTAGATGGGACAGGGGCTGATACGCAGTATTTT
few NA TRBJ2-7 TRBV28 CASSWGGRRVGAYEQYF TGTGCCAGCAGTTGGGGGGGGCGGCGGGTTGGGGCCTACGAGCAGTACTTC
NA NA TRBJ1-5 TRBV28 CASRVQAPNQPQHF TGTGCCAGCAGGGTCCAGGCCCCTAATCAGCCCCAGCATTTT
few TRBD1 TRBJ1-5 TRBV20-1 CSAPGTGAAYSNQPQHF TGCAGTGCTCCCGGGACAGGGGCGGCTTATAGCAATCAGCCCCAGCATTTT
medium-sized NA TRBJ2-6 TRBV7-2 CASSLMTGANVLTF TGTGCCAGCAGCTTAATGACTGGGGCCAACGTCCTGACTTTC
NA NA TRBJ2-1 TRBV6-2/TRBV6-3 CASSLFAGSSSYNEQFF TGTGCCAGCAGTTTATTTGCCGGGTCTAGCTCCTACAATGAGCAGTTCTTC
NA NA TRBJ2-5 TRBV20-1 CSAREVFRSETQYF TGCAGTGCTAGAGAGGTTTTTAGGTCTGAGACCCAGTACTTC
NA NA TRBJ2-1 TRBV20-1 CSASQPRGGTSNEQFF TGCAGTGCTTCACAACCTCGCGGCGGGACCTCTAATGAGCAGTTCTTC
few NA TRBJ2-4 TRBV6-6 CASTPPPHEIRYF TGTGCCAGCACCCCTCCCCCGCACGAGATTCGGTACTTC
NA NA TRBJ2-1 TRBV7-6 CASSLYSYNEQFF TGTGCCAGCAGCTTATACAGTTACAATGAGCAGTTCTTC
NA NA TRBJ2-1 TRBV14 CASSQVAGGEQFF TGTGCCAGCAGCCAAGTGGCTGGCGGTGAGCAGTTCTTC
NA TRBD1 TRBJ1-5 TRBV7-8 CASSLVPQGTSQSNQPQHF TGTGCCAGCAGCTTAGTTCCACAGGGGACATCTCAAAGCAATCAGCCCCAGCATTTT
NA NA TRBJ1-5 TRBV6-1 CASTPGGSGNQPQHF TGTGCCAGCACCCCCGGAGGGTCGGGCAATCAGCCCCAGCATTTT
NA NA TRBJ2-5 TRBV28 CASRQGFSETQYF TGTGCCAGCAGACAAGGGTTCTCGGAGACCCAGTACTTC
few NA TRBJ2-1 TRBV24-1 CATSDPRGVNEQFF TGTGCCACCAGTGATCCCCGCGGAGTCAATGAGCAGTTCTTC
NA NA TRBJ2-1 TRBV6-1 CASSRLAGIAYNEQFF TGTGCCAGCAGTCGCCTGGCGGGAATCGCCTACAATGAGCAGTTCTTC
NA NA TRBJ1-5 TRBV28 CASNIDPLTQPQHF TGTGCCAGCAACATAGATCCATTGACTCAGCCCCAGCATTTT
few NA TRBJ2-4 TRBV20-1 CSARTGIDLAKNIQYF TGCAGTGCTAGAACGGGGATTGACCTAGCCAAAAACATTCAGTACTTC
NA TRBD2 TRBJ2-1 TRBV12-3/TRBV12-4 CASQWLAGGPNEQFF TGTGCCAGCCAGTGGCTAGCGGGAGGGCCCAATGAGCAGTTCTTC
NA NA TRBJ2-3 TRBV6-6 CASSRPPGVDTDTQYF TGTGCCAGCAGTCGCCCCCCCGGGGTCGACACAGATACGCAGTATTTT
NA NA TRBJ1-1 TRBV24-1 CATSAPGTEAFF TGTGCCACCAGTGCCCCTGGAACTGAAGCTTTCTTT
few TRBD2 TRBJ2-5 TRBV28 CASKVIAGVETQYF TGTGCCAGCAAGGTTATAGCGGGAGTGGAGACCCAGTACTTC
once NA TRBJ1-2 TRBV29-1 CSVQTLGGPLNYGYTF TGCAGCGTCCAAACACTCGGCGGTCCTCTTAACTATGGCTACACCTTC
NA NA TRBJ2-5 TRBV3-1 CASSQNTGTDYQETQYF TGTGCCAGCAGCCAAAACACCGGGACTGATTACCAAGAGACCCAGTACTTC
NA NA TRBJ1-6 TRBV11-2 CASSLGGTGSSYNSPLHF TGTGCCAGCAGCTTAGGCGGGACGGGGAGCTCCTATAATTCACCCCTCCACTTT
NA TRBD1 TRBJ2-7 TRBV7-9 CASSLGSGQGLGEQYF TGTGCCAGCAGCTTAGGGTCGGGACAGGGTTTGGGCGAGCAGTACTTC
few NA TRBJ2-3 TRBV9 CASSVDGTDTQYF TGTGCCAGCAGCGTAGATGGCACAGATACGCAGTATTTT
few NA TRBJ2-2 TRBV6-2/TRBV6-3 CASSLRLTGELFF TGTGCCAGCAGTTTGAGGCTCACCGGGGAGCTGTTTTTT
NA NA TRBJ2-6 TRBV6-2/TRBV6-3 CASSYFGSGANVLTF TGTGCCAGCAGTTACTTTGGCTCTGGGGCCAACGTCCTGACTTTC
NA TRBD1 TRBJ1-4 TRBV7-9 CASSPYRGRSTNEKLFF TGTGCCAGCAGCCCTTACAGGGGAAGGTCAACTAATGAAAAACTGTTTTTT
few NA TRBJ2-7 TRBV15 CATSRDRSYEQYF TGTGCCACCAGCAGAGACAGGTCCTACGAGCAGTACTTC
NA TRBD2 TRBJ2-3 TRBV7-2 CASSLGTGLAVTDTQYF TGTGCCAGCAGCTTAGGGACGGGACTAGCGGTCACAGATACGCAGTATTTT
NA NA TRBJ1-1 TRBV12-3/TRBV12-4 CASSLRGWGNTEAFF TGTGCCAGCAGTTTACGAGGTTGGGGGAACACTGAAGCTTTCTTT
few NA TRBJ1-3 TRBV28 CASSSDSLSGNTIYF TGTGCCAGCAGTTCCGACAGTCTCTCTGGAAACACCATATATTTT
few NA TRBJ1-3 TRBV7-8 CASSLQGAGQGRNTIYF TGTGCCAGCAGCTTACAAGGAGCCGGACAAGGAAGAAACACCATATATTTT
NA TRBD1 TRBJ2-6 TRBV2 CASSLGQGKAGANVLTF TGTGCCAGCAGTTTGGGACAGGGGAAAGCTGGGGCCAACGTCCTGACTTTC
NA TRBD2 TRBJ2-2 TRBV6-5 CASSSASGRRAGELFF TGTGCCAGCAGTTCAGCTAGCGGGAGACGGGCCGGGGAGCTGTTTTTT
few TRBD1 TRBJ2-5 TRBV12-3/TRBV12-4 CASSISTGAETQYF TGTGCCAGCAGTATTTCGACAGGGGCAGAGACCCAGTACTTC
few TRBD2 TRBJ2-1 TRBV29-1 CSVNGLAGVREQFF TGCAGCGTTAACGGACTAGCGGGAGTACGAGAGCAGTTCTTC
few NA TRBJ2-1 TRBV27 CASSLLAFQNEQFF TGTGCCAGCAGTTTACTGGCTTTTCAGAATGAGCAGTTCTTC
once NA TRBJ1-1 TRBV28 CASSLFPLAEAFF TGTGCCAGCAGTTTATTCCCCCTCGCTGAAGCTTTCTTT
NA NA TRBJ2-1 TRBV7-9 CASSHSGAEQFF TGTGCCAGCAGCCACTCGGGAGCTGAGCAGTTCTTC
NA TRBD2 TRBJ2-7 TRBV28 CASLMGGAASSYEQYF TGTGCCAGCCTAATGGGAGGGGCCGCGAGCTCCTACGAGCAGTACTTC
NA NA TRBJ2-2 TRBV12-3/TRBV12-4 CASSLRLQNTGELFF TGTGCCAGCAGTTTGAGACTACAGAACACCGGGGAGCTGTTTTTT
NA NA TRBJ2-2 TRBV5-1 CASSINPGLNTGELFF TGCGCCAGCAGCATCAACCCGGGGCTGAACACCGGGGAGCTGTTTTTT
few NA TRBJ2-5 TRBV20-1 CSARSQGETQYF TGCAGTGCTAGATCCCAGGGAGAGACCCAGTACTTC
NA NA TRBJ2-7 TRBV20-1 CSARGASYEQYF TGCAGTGCTAGAGGGGCCTCCTACGAGCAGTACTTC
NA NA TRBJ1-1 TRBV20-1 CSASVGNTEAFF TGCAGTGCTAGCGTGGGGAACACTGAAGCTTTCTTT
NA TRBD2 TRBJ2-3 TRBV27 CASSLWTSGSTDTQYF TGTGCCAGCAGTTTATGGACTAGCGGGAGCACAGATACGCAGTATTTT
NA NA TRBJ1-1 TRBV6-6 CASSYGGDAFF TGTGCCAGCAGTTACGGAGGGGACGCTTTCTTT
NA TRBD1 TRBJ1-5 TRBV7-9 CASSSDRGHQPQHF TGTGCCAGCAGCTCGGACAGGGGGCACCAGCCCCAGCATTTT